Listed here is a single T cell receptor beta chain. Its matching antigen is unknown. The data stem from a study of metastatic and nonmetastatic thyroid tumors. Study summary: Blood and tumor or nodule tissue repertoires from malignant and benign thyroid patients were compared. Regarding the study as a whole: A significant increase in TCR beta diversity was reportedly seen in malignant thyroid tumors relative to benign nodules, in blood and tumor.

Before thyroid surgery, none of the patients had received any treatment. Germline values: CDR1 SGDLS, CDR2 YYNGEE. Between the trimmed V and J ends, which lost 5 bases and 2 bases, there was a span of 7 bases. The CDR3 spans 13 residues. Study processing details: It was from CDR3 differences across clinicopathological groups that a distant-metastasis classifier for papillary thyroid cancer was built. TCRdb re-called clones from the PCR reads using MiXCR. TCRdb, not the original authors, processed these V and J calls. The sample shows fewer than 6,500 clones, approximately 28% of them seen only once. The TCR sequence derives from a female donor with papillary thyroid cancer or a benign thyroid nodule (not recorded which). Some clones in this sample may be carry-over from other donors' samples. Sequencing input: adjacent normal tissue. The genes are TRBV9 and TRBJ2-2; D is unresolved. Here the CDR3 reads CASSQANTGELFF. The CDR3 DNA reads TGTGCCAGCAGTCAGGCCAACACCGGGGAGCTGTTTTTT.